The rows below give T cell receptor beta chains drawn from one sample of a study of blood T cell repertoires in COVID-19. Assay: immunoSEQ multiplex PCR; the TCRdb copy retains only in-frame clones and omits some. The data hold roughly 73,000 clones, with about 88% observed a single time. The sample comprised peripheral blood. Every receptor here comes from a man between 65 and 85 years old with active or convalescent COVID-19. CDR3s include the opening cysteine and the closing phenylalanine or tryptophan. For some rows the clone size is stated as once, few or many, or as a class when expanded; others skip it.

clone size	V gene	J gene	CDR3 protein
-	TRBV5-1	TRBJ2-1	CASSLGLAGGLSSYNEQFF
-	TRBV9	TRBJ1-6	CASSATGYNSPLHF
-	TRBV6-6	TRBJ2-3	CASSYPGLAGTDTQYF
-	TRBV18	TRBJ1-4	CASSPVGATNEKLFF
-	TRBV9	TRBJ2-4	CASSVGVAGGINIQYF
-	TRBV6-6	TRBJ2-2	CASYRGGGAGELFF
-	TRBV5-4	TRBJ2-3	CASSLELGDTQYF
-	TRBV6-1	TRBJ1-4	CASSERRSSELFF
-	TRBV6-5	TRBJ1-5	CASSSLSNQPQHF
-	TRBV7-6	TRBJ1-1	CASSQPGQGVNTEAFF
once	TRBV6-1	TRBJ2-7	CASSEVGQLTYEQYF
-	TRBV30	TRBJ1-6	CAWSYGTGQGNSPLHF
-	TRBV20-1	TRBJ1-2	CSAGQGDGYTF
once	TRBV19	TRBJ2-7	CASSIAGTSYEQYF
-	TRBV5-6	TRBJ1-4	CASRPWGRDEKLFF
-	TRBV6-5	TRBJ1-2	CASGGSEDYGYTF
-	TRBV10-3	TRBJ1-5	CAISGTGGNQPQHF
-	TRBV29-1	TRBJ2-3	CSVGGDRGTDTQYF
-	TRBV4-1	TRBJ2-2	CASSPLQGNTGELFF
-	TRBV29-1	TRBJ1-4	CSAGGLNEKLFF
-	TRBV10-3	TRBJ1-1	CAISRQLMNTEAFF
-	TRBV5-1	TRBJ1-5	CASPPRPGGNQPQHF
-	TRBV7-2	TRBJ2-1	CASSSDRITSGRSEQFF
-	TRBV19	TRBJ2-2	CASMGARGLPENTGELFF